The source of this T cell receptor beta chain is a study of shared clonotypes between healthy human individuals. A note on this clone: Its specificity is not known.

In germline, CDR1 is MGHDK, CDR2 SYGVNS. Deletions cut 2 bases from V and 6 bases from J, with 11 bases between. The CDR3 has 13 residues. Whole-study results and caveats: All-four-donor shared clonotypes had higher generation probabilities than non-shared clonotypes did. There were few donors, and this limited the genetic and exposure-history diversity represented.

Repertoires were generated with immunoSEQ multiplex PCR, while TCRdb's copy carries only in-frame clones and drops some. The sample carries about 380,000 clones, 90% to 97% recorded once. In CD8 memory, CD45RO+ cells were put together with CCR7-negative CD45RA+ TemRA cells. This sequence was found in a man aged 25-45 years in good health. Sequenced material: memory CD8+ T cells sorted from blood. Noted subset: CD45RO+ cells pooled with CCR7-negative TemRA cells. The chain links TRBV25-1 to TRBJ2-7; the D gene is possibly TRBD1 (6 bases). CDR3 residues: CASSEGGAGEQYF. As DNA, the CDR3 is TGTGCCAGCAGTGAAGGGGGCGCGGGCGAGCAGTACTTC.